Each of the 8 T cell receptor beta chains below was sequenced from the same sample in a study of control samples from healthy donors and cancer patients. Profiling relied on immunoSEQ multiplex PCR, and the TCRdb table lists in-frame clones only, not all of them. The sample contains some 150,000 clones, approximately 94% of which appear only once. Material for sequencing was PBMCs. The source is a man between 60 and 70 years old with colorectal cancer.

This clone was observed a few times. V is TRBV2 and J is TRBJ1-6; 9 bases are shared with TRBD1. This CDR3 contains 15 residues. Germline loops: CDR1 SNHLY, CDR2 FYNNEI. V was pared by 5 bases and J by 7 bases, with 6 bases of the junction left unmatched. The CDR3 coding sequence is TGTGCCAGCAGTCGGGACAGGGTTTCGAATTCACCCCTCCACTTT. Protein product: CASSRDRVSNSPLHF.

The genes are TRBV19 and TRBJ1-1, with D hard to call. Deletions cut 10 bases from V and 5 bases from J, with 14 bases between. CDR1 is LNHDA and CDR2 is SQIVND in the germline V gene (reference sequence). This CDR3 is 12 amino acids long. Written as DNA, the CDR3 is TGTGCCACCTCTCGTCCGGGAACTGAAGCTTTCTTT. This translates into CATSRPGTEAFF. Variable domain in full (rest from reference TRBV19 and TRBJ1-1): DGGITQSPKYLFRKEGQNVTLSCEQNLNHDAMYWYRQDPGQGLRLIYYSQIVNDFQKGDIAEGYSVSREKKESFPLTVTSAQKNPTAFYLCATSRPGTEAFFGQGTRLTVV.

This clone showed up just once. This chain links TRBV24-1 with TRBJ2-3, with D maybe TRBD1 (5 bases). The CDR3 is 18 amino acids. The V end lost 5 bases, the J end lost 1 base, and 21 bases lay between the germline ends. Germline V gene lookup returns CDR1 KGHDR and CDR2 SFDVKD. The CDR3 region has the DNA TGTGCCACCAGTGGTCTCGTAAGGGGTGTGGGTTGCACAGATACGCAGTATTTT. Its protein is CATSGLVRGVGCTDTQYF.

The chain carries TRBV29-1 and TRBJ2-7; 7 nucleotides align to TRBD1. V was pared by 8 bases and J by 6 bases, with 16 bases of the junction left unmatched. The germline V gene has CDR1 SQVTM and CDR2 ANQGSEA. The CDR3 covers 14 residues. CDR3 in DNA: TGCAGCTTCAGTCCCGGGACAGTGCCTCTCGAGCAGTACTTC. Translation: CSFSPGTVPLEQYF.

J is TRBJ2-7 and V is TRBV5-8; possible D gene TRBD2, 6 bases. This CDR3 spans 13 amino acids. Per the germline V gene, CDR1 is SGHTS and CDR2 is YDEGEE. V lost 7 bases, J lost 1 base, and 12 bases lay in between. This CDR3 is CASLRAGSYEQYF. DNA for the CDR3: TGTGCCAGCTTGCGGGCGGGGTCCTACGAGCAGTACTTC.

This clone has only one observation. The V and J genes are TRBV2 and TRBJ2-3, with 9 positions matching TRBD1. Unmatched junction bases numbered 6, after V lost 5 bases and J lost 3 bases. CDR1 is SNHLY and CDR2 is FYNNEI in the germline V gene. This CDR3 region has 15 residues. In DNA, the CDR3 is TGTGCCAGCAGTCCCCGGGACAGGGAGACAGATACGCAGTATTTT. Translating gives CASSPRDRETDTQYF.

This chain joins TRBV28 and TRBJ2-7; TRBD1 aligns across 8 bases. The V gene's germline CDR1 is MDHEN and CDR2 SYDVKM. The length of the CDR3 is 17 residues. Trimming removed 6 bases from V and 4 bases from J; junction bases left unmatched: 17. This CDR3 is CASSLGAPGQEEYEQYF. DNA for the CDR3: TGTGCCAGCAGCTTGGGGGCCCCGGGACAGGAGGAATACGAGCAGTACTTC. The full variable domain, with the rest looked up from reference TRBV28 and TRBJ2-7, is DVKVTQSSRYLVKRTGEKVFLECVQDMDHENMFWYRQDPGLGLRLIYFSYDVKMKEKGDIPEGYSVSREKKERFSLILESASTNQTSMYLCASSLGAPGQEEYEQYFGPGTRLTVT.

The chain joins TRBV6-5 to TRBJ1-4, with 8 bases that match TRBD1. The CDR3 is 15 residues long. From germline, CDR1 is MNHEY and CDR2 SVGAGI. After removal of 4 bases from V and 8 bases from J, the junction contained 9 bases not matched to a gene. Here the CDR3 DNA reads TGTGCCAGCAGTTCCCAGGGGGCCCTACGGGAAAAACTGTTTTTT. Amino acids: CASSSQGALREKLFF.